This T cell receptor beta chain stems from a study of metastatic and nonmetastatic thyroid tumors. This clone was found a few times. What it binds is unknown. This could be a read error, since a much larger clone is one nucleotide away. CDR1 is SNHLY and CDR2 is FYNNEI in the germline V gene. CDR3 length equals 14 residues. Findings of the study overall: A significant increase in TCR beta diversity was reportedly seen in malignant thyroid tumors relative to benign nodules, in blood and tumor.

Using MiXCR, TCRdb re-called clones from the PCR reads. The sample has 13,000 or so clones, around 35% seen once. Nobody among the patients had been given any treatment before thyroid surgery. Sequencing used tumor tissue. J is TRBJ2-4 and V is TRBV2; 8 bases are shared with TRBD1. The TCR sequence derives from a male donor with papillary thyroid cancer or a benign thyroid nodule (not recorded which). Some clones in this sample may be carry-over from other donors' samples. CDR3 amino acids: CVSRQGAAKNIQYF. The CDR3 nucleotides are TGTGTCAGCAGGCAGGGGGCGGCCAAAAACATTCAGTACTTC.